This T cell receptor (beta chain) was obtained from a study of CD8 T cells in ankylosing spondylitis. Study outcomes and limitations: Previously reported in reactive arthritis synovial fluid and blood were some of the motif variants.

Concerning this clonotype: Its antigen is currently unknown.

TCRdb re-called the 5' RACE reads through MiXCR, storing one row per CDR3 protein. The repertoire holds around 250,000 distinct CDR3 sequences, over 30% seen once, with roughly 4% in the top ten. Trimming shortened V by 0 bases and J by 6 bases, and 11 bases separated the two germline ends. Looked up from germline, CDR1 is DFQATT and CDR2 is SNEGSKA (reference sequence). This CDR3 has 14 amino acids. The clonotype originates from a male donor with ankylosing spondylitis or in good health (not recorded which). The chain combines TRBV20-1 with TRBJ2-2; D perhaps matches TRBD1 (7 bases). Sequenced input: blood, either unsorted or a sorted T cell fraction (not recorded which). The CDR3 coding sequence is TGCAGTGCTAGAGACTCCAGGGGGGCCGGGGAGCTGTTTTTT. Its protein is CSARDSRGAGELFF.